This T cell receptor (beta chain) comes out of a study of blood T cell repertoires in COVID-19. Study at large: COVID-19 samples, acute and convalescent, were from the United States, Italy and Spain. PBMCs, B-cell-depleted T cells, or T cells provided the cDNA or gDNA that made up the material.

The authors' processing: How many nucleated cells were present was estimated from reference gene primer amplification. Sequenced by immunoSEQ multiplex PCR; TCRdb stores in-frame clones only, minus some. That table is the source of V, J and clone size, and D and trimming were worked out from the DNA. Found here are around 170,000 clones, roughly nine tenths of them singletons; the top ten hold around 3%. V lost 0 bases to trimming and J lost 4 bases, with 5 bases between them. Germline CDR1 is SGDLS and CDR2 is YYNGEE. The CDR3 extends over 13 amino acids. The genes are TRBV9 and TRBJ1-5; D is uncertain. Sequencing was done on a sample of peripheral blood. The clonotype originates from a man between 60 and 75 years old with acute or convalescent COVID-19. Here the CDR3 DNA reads TGTGCCAGCAGCGTAGGTCCTAATCAGCCCCAGCATTTT. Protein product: CASSVGPNQPQHF.